The 7 T cell receptor beta chains below come from one sample, sequenced in a study of blood T cells in healthy people across ages. Using a J-beta primer mix together with a sample-barcoded 5' primer, a second PCR was run for roughly 6 to 11 cycles. TCRdb reanalysed the 5' RACE reads using MiXCR and keeps one entry per CDR3 protein. The sample includes roughly 1,500,000 distinct CDR3 sequences, about 32% of them seen just once. Sequencing was carried out using blood. Source of these receptors: a woman in her twenties or thirties in good health.

This chain connects TRBV12-5 to TRBJ1-1; D unresolved. The CDR3 is 13 residues long. V was clipped by 3 bases and J by 6 bases, with 11 bases between them. Germline CDR1 LGHNT, CDR2 FRNRAP. The CDR3 bases are TGTGCTAGTGGTTTATACGGCTTGCCTGAAGCTTTCTTT. This codes for CASGLYGLPEAFF.

This clonotype was found a few times. This chain connects TRBV9 to TRBJ2-1; tentative D call: TRBD2 (5 bases). CDR3 size: 15 residues. CDR1 SGDLS and CDR2 YYNGEE come from the germline V gene. V was pared by 0 bases and J by 6 bases, with 13 bases between. CDR3 nucleotide sequence: TGTGCCAGCAGCGTAGCTGTTGGAGGCCCCAATGAGCAGTTCTTC. It encodes CASSVAVGGPNEQFF.

This clonotype was seen a single time. V usage is TRBV10-1 and J usage is TRBJ2-1; 8 bases are a match to TRBD2. The V gene's germline CDR1 is WNHNN and CDR2 SYGVQD (reference sequence). The CDR3 extends over 14 amino acids. Trimming at V came to 6 bases and at J to 10 bases, leaving 11 bases not matched to a gene. The CDR3 DNA reads TGCGCCAGCAGGGAGCCGACGCGGGGGGTCGAGCAGTTCTTC. Protein: CASREPTRGVEQFF.

V and J are TRBV20-1 and TRBJ2-1; no clear D. Germline CDR1 is DFQATT and CDR2 is SNEGSKA (reference sequence). CDR3 length: 14 amino acids. The V gene lost 4 bases and the J gene lost 0 bases, with 10 bases spanning the gap. CDR3 amino acids: CSATDKSSYNEQFF. The CDR3 DNA follows: TGCAGTGCTACAGACAAGAGCTCCTACAATGAGCAGTTCTTC.

This clonotype was seen only once. The chain carries TRBV5-1 and TRBJ2-1; D unresolved. Germline CDR1 and CDR2: SGHRS and YFSETQ. Trimming shortened V by 0 bases and J by 9 bases, and 10 bases separated the two germline ends. The CDR3 runs to 13 residues. CDR3 DNA sequence: TGCGCCAGCAGCTTGGGCCCCTCCCGTGAGCAGTTCTTC. It specifies CASSLGPSREQFF.

This clonotype appeared a few times. The chain has TRBV20-1 and TRBJ1-5; possibly TRBD1 for D (5 bases). The CDR3 contains 14 residues. The V end lost 4 bases, the J end lost 3 bases, and 13 bases lay between the germline ends. The germline V gene has CDR1 DFQATT and CDR2 SNEGSKA (reference sequence). CDR3 nucleotide sequence: TGCAGTGCTAACGTCCAGGGAGTCAATCAGCCCCAGCATTTT. It is translated as CSANVQGVNQPQHF.

The V and J genes are TRBV20-1 and TRBJ1-1; D ambiguous. The CDR3 covers 16 residues. CDR1 and CDR2 from the germline V gene are DFQATT and SNEGSKA (reference sequence). The V gene lost 2 bases and the J gene lost 4 bases, with 20 bases spanning the gap. CDR3 region: CSARRKFTEVSTEAFF. The CDR3 nucleotides are TGCAGTGCTAGACGTAAATTTACAGAGGTCTCCACTGAAGCTTTCTTT.